Listed below are T cell receptor beta chains from one sample, sequenced in a study of human T cells and chemical hapten exposure. TCRdb re-analysed the RACE reads in MiXCR, keeping a single row per CDR3 protein. The table lists some 42,000 distinct CDR3 sequences, approximately 9% of them singletons. The specimen comprised whole blood, sampled in connection with sensitization to the hapten diphenylcyclopropenone (DPC). These receptors were collected from a woman aged 40 to 50 with alopecia areata. Some clones in this sample may be carry-over from other donors' samples. Each CDR3 is given with its conserved first and last residue. The D gene is left open where the match is weak. The size entry is marked missing in some rows and otherwise reads once, few, many or a size class.

TRBV18,18,TRBD2,many,TRBJ2-3,CASSPGIRGGLSTDTQYF,TGTGCCAGCTCACCGGGAATTCGCGGGGGGCTCTCCACAGATACGCAGTATTTT
TRBV5-6,14,.,many,TRBJ2-5,CASRNREYQETQYF,TGTGCCAGCCGGAACAGAGAGTACCAAGAGACCCAGTACTTC
TRBV5-1,16,.,many,TRBJ1-4,CASSPEPRPGNEKLFF,TGCGCCAGCAGCCCAGAACCTCGCCCGGGAAATGAAAAACTGTTTTTT
TRBV30,12,.,many,TRBJ2-1,CAWTGEERGWFF,TGTGCCTGGACCGGGGAAGAGAGGGGGTGGTTCTTC
TRBV21-1,13,.,few,TRBJ2-7,CASKSEGTYEQYF,TGTGCCAGCAAGTCCGAGGGTACCTACGAGCAGTACTTC
TRBV6-2/TRBV6-3,14,.,many,TRBJ2-7,CASRQWDVSYEQYF,TGTGCCAGCCGCCAATGGGACGTCTCCTACGAGCAGTACTTC
TRBV4-1,14,TRBD1,many,TRBJ2-7,CASSQQTGASEQYF,TGCGCCAGCAGCCAACAGACAGGGGCGAGCGAGCAGTACTTC
TRBV7-9,13,TRBD1,many,TRBJ2-2,CASSSQGAGELFF,TGTGCCAGCAGCTCTCAGGGGGCAGGGGAGCTGTTTTTT
TRBV7-2,13,.,many,TRBJ2-7,CASSPPPSYEQYF,TGTGCCAGCAGCCCCCCCCCCTCCTACGAGCAGTACTTC
TRBV7-9,14,.,many,TRBJ1-5,CASSYLGGNQPQHF,TGTGCCAGCAGCTACCTTGGGGGCAATCAGCCCCAGCATTTT
TRBV5-1,10,.,few,TRBJ2-7,CASIPYEQYF,TGCGCCAGCATACCCTACGAGCAGTACTTC
TRBV30,14,.,.,TRBJ1-2,CAWSVTRQAGGYTF,TGTGCCTGGAGTGTAACCCGACAGGCGGGTGGCTACACCTTC
TRBV5-1,13,.,many,TRBJ1-1,CASRGRLNTEAFF,TGCGCCAGCAGGGGACGGTTGAACACTGAAGCTTTCTTT
TRBV6-5,14,.,few,TRBJ2-2,CASSRGVKAGELFF,TGTGCCAGCAGTAGAGGGGTTAAGGCCGGGGAGCTGTTTTTT
TRBV28,14,.,.,TRBJ1-1,CASGFPPGRFEAFF,TGTGCCAGCGGATTTCCTCCCGGACGGTTTGAAGCTTTCTTT
TRBV30,13,.,many,TRBJ1-5,CAWSPSLDQPQHF,TGTGCCTGGAGCCCGTCGCTAGATCAGCCCCAGCATTTT
TRBV28,15,TRBD1,many,TRBJ1-1,CASSLATGPLAEAFF,TGTGCCAGCAGTTTAGCGACAGGGCCCTTGGCTGAAGCTTTCTTT
TRBV9,16,TRBD1,many,TRBJ2-7,CASSSRDRVEVYEQYF,TGTGCCAGCAGCTCCCGGGACAGGGTTGAAGTGTACGAGCAGTACTTC
TRBV30,14,TRBD2,many,TRBJ2-3,CAWKLRGATDTQYF,TGTGCCTGGAAACTGCGGGGGGCAACAGATACGCAGTATTTT
TRBV27,15,.,few,TRBJ1-5,CASSTSEGSNQPQHF,TGTGCCAGCAGCACATCCGAGGGGAGCAATCAGCCCCAGCATTTT
TRBV28,18,TRBD2,many,TRBJ2-5,CASTPFPHTSGGTETQYF,TGTGCCAGCACCCCCTTCCCCCACACAAGCGGGGGGACAGAGACCCAGTACTTC
TRBV28,14,.,many,TRBJ2-3,CASSATRQHDTQYF,TGTGCCAGCAGCGCCACCCGACAGCATGATACGCAGTATTTT
TRBV5-5,15,TRBD1,many,TRBJ2-5,CASSLPRNRGETQYF,TGTGCCAGCAGCTTGCCGAGAAACAGGGGTGAGACCCAGTACTTC
TRBV6-6,16,TRBD1,many,TRBJ2-7,CASSPGTATRSYEQYF,TGTGCCAGCAGTCCAGGGACAGCCACCCGTTCCTACGAGCAGTACTTC
TRBV28,13,.,few,TRBJ2-7,CASRPPRRYEQYF,TGTGCCAGCAGACCCCCCCGGCGCTACGAGCAGTACTTC
TRBV7-6,13,.,few,TRBJ1-1,CASSPMGNTEAFF,TGTGCCAGCAGCCCTATGGGGAACACTGAAGCTTTCTTT
TRBV6-6,14,.,many,TRBJ1-1,CASSYSNTGREAFF,TGTGCCAGCAGTTACTCGAACACAGGGCGAGAAGCTTTCTTT
TRBV28,11,.,.,TRBJ1-1,CASRLTTEAFF,TGTGCCAGTAGGCTGACAACCGAAGCTTTCTTT
TRBV5-5,15,.,few,TRBJ2-1,CASSLGPGTYNEQFF,TGTGCCAGCAGCTTGGGGCCGGGAACCTACAATGAGCAGTTCTTC
TRBV4-1,11,.,many,TRBJ1-4,CASRLYEKLFF,TGCGCCAGCAGACTATATGAAAAACTGTTTTTT
TRBV7-2,14,.,many,TRBJ2-5,CASSSTSTRETQYF,TGTGCCAGCAGCTCGACAAGTACCCGAGAGACCCAGTACTTC
TRBV25-1,14,.,many,TRBJ2-7,CASTPPGARYEQYF,TGTGCCAGCACCCCACCGGGGGCGCGGTACGAGCAGTACTTC
TRBV10-3,13,.,once,TRBJ1-4,CAISGRINEKLFF,TGTGCCATCAGTGGGAGGATAAATGAAAAACTGTTTTTT
TRBV19,13,.,.,TRBJ1-2,CASSASGAYGYTF,TGTGCCAGTAGTGCTTCCGGGGCCTATGGCTACACCTTC
TRBV12-3/TRBV12-4,11,.,few,TRBJ2-7,CASSGGYEQYF,TGTGCCAGCAGTGGTGGGTACGAGCAGTACTTC
TRBV11-2,13,.,many,TRBJ1-1,CASSSPAGGQAFF,TGTGCCAGCAGCTCGCCTGCCGGGGGGCAGGCTTTCTTT
TRBV27,13,.,many,TRBJ2-3,CASKGGTTDTQYF,TGTGCCAGCAAGGGGGGAACCACAGATACGCAGTATTTT